The TCR beta chain described here comes from a study of shared clonotypes between healthy human individuals. There are 17 residues in the CDR3. Looked up from germline, CDR1 is SGHTA and CDR2 is FQGNSA. With V trimmed by 5 bases and J by 3 bases, 11 bases remained unmatched. The repertoire was sequenced with immunoSEQ multiplex PCR; TCRdb's copy has only in-frame clones and lacks some. The data show approximately 940,000 clones, approximately 80% seen once. A CD45RA-negative memory subset and a CD45RA+ naive subset were separated from the CD4+ cells. This TCR came from a man aged 18-30 years in good health. The sequenced sample consisted of memory CD4+ T cells sorted from blood. Documented subset: CD45RA-negative fraction. The chain is built from TRBV7-2 and TRBJ2-1, with TRBD2 identical over 9 bases. DNA for the CDR3: TGTGCCAGCAGCCTCACGTCGACTAGCGGAAACTACAATGAGCAGTTCTTC. It yields the protein CASSLTSTSGNYNEQFF.